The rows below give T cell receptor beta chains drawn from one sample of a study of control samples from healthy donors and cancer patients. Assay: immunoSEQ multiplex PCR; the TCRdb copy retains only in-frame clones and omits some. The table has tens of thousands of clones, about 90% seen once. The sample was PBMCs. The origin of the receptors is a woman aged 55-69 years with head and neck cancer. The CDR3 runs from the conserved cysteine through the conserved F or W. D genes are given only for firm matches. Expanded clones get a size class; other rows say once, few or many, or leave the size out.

DNA: TGTGCCAGCAGCCCCGACAACCAGGGCTTCGACGAGCAGTACTTC
CDR3: CASSPDNQGFDEQYF
V: TRBV3-1/TRBV3-2
J: TRBJ2-7
D: -
size: -

DNA: TGCGCCAGCAGCTCCGACAGGTCCGGGGAGCTGTTTTTT
CDR3: CASSSDRSGELFF
V: TRBV5-1
J: TRBJ2-2
D: -
size: -

DNA: TGTGCCAGCAGTGAAGGGTGGCTAGCGGGCTCCTACGAGCAGTACTTC
CDR3: CASSEGWLAGSYEQYF
V: TRBV6-1
J: TRBJ2-7
D: TRBD2
size: few

DNA: TGTGCTAGTGGTGGGGCGGGACACCTCTACGAGCAGTACTTC
CDR3: CASGGAGHLYEQYF
V: TRBV12-5
J: TRBJ2-7
D: -
size: once

DNA: TGCAGTGCCCAACTGTTAAATGAGCAGTTCTTC
CDR3: CSAQLLNEQFF
V: TRBV20-1
J: TRBJ2-1
D: -
size: -

DNA: TGCAGCGGCTCCAGGGGGCCCTACGAGCAGTACTTC
CDR3: CSGSRGPYEQYF
V: TRBV29-1
J: TRBJ2-7
D: TRBD1
size: once

DNA: TGTGCCAGCTCACCCGCGGGTGGCTACGAGCAGTACTTC
CDR3: CASSPAGGYEQYF
V: TRBV18
J: TRBJ2-7
D: -
size: -

DNA: TGTGCCTGGAGTGGTGGCTCCGGGAACACTGAAGCTTTCTTT
CDR3: CAWSGGSGNTEAFF
V: TRBV30
J: TRBJ1-1
D: -
size: -

DNA: TGTGCCAGCTCTTCCTTTAGCGGGAGGGGCCTTTACAATGAGCAGTTCTTC
CDR3: CASSSFSGRGLYNEQFF
V: TRBV18
J: TRBJ2-1
D: TRBD2
size: -

DNA: TGTGCCAGCAGCCAGGCGGGGAGTGGGGCCAACGTCCTGACTTTC
CDR3: CASSQAGSGANVLTF
V: TRBV3-1/TRBV3-2
J: TRBJ2-6
D: -
size: once

DNA: TGTGCCAGCAGCAGGACACATGTAGGGGGCGGCTCGTACGAGCAGTACTTC
CDR3: CASSRTHVGGGSYEQYF
V: TRBV9
J: TRBJ2-7
D: TRBD1
size: -

DNA: TGTGCCAGCAGCTTAGATGGGACAGGGTTTTCACCCCTCCACTTT
CDR3: CASSLDGTGFSPLHF
V: TRBV7-9
J: TRBJ1-6
D: TRBD1
size: -

DNA: TGTGCCAGCTCACCAGCAGGGGGTTACAATGAGCAGTTCTTC
CDR3: CASSPAGGYNEQFF
V: TRBV18
J: TRBJ2-1
D: TRBD1
size: -

DNA: TGTGCCAGCAGTTCCCAGGGGGTTGGAGCCAAAAACATTCAGTACTTC
CDR3: CASSSQGVGAKNIQYF
V: TRBV28
J: TRBJ2-4
D: TRBD1
size: -

DNA: TGTGCCAGCAGTCCCGGCCTAAAGAACACCGGGGAGCTGTTTTTT
CDR3: CASSPGLKNTGELFF
V: TRBV28
J: TRBJ2-2
D: -
size: -

DNA: TGTGCCAGTACACCCCAGGACCAGACTATCTATGGCTACACCTTC
CDR3: CASTPQDQTIYGYTF
V: TRBV19
J: TRBJ1-2
D: -
size: -

DNA: TGTGCCACCATTAGCGATGCGCCCTACGAGCAGTACTTC
CDR3: CATISDAPYEQYF
V: TRBV6-5
J: TRBJ2-7
D: -
size: -

DNA: TGTGCCAGCTCCATCCGACTCCGGGACTACAATGAGCAGTTCTTC
CDR3: CASSIRLRDYNEQFF
V: TRBV18
J: TRBJ2-1
D: -
size: -

DNA: TGTGCCAGCAGCTCGGGACAGAAAGAGACCCAGTACTTC
CDR3: CASSSGQKETQYF
V: TRBV7-2
J: TRBJ2-5
D: TRBD1
size: -

DNA: TGCGCCAGCAAACTTGGGGGAAGGGGCGAGCAGTACTTC
CDR3: CASKLGGRGEQYF
V: TRBV5-1
J: TRBJ2-7
D: -
size: -

DNA: TGTGCCAGCAGTCAACGACAGTTAATGGATCAGCCCCAGCATTTT
CDR3: CASSQRQLMDQPQHF
V: TRBV28
J: TRBJ1-5
D: -
size: few

DNA: TGTGCCAGCAAACAGTCCCAAATTTACGACAGGAACCCCTATGGCTACACCTTC
CDR3: CASKQSQIYDRNPYGYTF
V: TRBV2
J: TRBJ1-2
D: -
size: -

DNA: TGTGCCAGCAGCCCCCAAGTGTCCTACGAGCAGTACTTC
CDR3: CASSPQVSYEQYF
V: TRBV9
J: TRBJ2-7
D: -
size: -

DNA: TGTGCCAGCAGCCCCCCATTGGGGGCGGGCTACGAGCAGTACTTC
CDR3: CASSPPLGAGYEQYF
V: TRBV13
J: TRBJ2-7
D: -
size: -

DNA: TGTGCCAGCAGCCAAATGGGTAGCGCCGGGGAGACCCAGTACTTC
CDR3: CASSQMGSAGETQYF
V: TRBV14
J: TRBJ2-5
D: -
size: -

DNA: TGTGCCAGCACGATATACGACCCGGGACAGAGCTCCTACGAGCAGTACTTC
CDR3: CASTIYDPGQSSYEQYF
V: TRBV28
J: TRBJ2-7
D: TRBD1
size: once

DNA: TGTGCCGGGAATGAGGACAGGGGAGTTGGGTATGGCTACACCTTC
CDR3: CAGNEDRGVGYGYTF
V: TRBV30
J: TRBJ1-2
D: TRBD1
size: -

DNA: TGTGCCAGCAGACCAGCAGGGAGGTGGAATGAGCAGTTCTTC
CDR3: CASRPAGRWNEQFF
V: TRBV5-4
J: TRBJ2-1
D: -
size: -

DNA: TGCGCCAGCAGCCCGCGGGAAGACCCAGCGGGAGTTGTCATTCAGTACTTC
CDR3: CASSPREDPAGVVIQYF
V: TRBV5-1
J: TRBJ2-4
D: TRBD2
size: -

DNA: TGTGCCAGCATCACGGAGGGACCGCGTAATTCACCCCTCCACTTT
CDR3: CASITEGPRNSPLHF
V: TRBV6-5
J: TRBJ1-6
D: -
size: -

DNA: TGTGCCAGCAGCTTAGACGTCCTTGGGGGCAACTCTGGAAACACCATATATTTT
CDR3: CASSLDVLGGNSGNTIYF
V: TRBV7-2
J: TRBJ1-3
D: -
size: -